Listed below are T cell receptor beta chains from one sample, sequenced in a study of blood T cell repertoires in COVID-19. The protocol was immunoSEQ multiplex PCR, while the TCRdb copy is restricted to in-frame clones and leaves out a portion. Among about 200,000 clones listed, 80% were seen once. The sample consisted of peripheral blood. Receptor source: an older woman with acute or convalescent COVID-19. The CDR3 runs from the conserved cysteine through the conserved F or W. The D gene is left open where the match is weak. A row's size may be missing; if present it is once, few, many or a size class.

TRBJ2-1 TRBV7-2 . 14 TRBD2 TGTGCCAGCAGCTTGGGCGGGAGGGCGTATGAGCAGTTCTTC CASSLGGRAYEQFF
TRBJ2-7 TRBV6-6 . 14 TRBD2 TGTGCCAGCAGACCCACAGGCCCCGGGGGGGAGCAGTACTTC CASRPTGPGGEQYF
TRBJ1-3 TRBV9 . 15 . TGTGCCAGCAGCGTAGGGGCCGGGGAACTAAACACCATATATTTT CASSVGAGELNTIYF
TRBJ2-1 TRBV24-1 . 17 . TGTGCCACCAGTGATCCCCTGACTAAGAGCTCCTACAATGAGCAGTTCTTC CATSDPLTKSSYNEQFF
TRBJ1-2 TRBV29-1 . 13 . TGCAGCGTCGACACCGAGACTAACTATGGCTACACCTTC CSVDTETNYGYTF
TRBJ2-7 TRBV28 . 16 . TGTGCCAGCAGTTTCCCAGGGGCTAGCGGCTCCTACGAGCAGTACTTC CASSFPGASGSYEQYF
TRBJ1-1 TRBV14 . 13 . TGTGCCAGCAGCCCGCGCCTCTACACTGAAGCTTTCTTT CASSPRLYTEAFF
TRBJ2-7 TRBV6-5 . 13 TRBD1 TGTGCCAGCAGGAGGAACAGGGGGTACGAGCAGTACTTC CASRRNRGYEQYF
TRBJ2-7 TRBV19 . 15 TRBD2 TGTGCCAGTAGTACTAGCGGGAGGACCCCCTACGAGCAGTACTTC CASSTSGRTPYEQYF
TRBJ2-7 TRBV7-8 few 13 TRBD1 TGTGCCAGCAGAGAGGGACAGACCTACGAGCAGTACTTC CASREGQTYEQYF
TRBJ2-2 TRBV28 . 14 . TGTGCCAGCAGTTGGGCGGGGAACACCGGGGAGCTGTTTTTT CASSWAGNTGELFF
TRBJ2-3 TRBV6-5 . 13 . TGTGCCAGCAGTTACTCCGTCCAGGGTACGCAGTATTTT CASSYSVQGTQYF
TRBJ1-3 TRBV2 . 18 . TGTGCCAGCAGGGGACACAGACCACCCGAGGGCTCTGGAAACACCATATATTTT CASRGHRPPEGSGNTIYF
TRBJ2-1 TRBV7-6 . 17 . TGTGCCAGCAGCTTAGCCCCTCTAGCTCTCTCCTACAATGAGCAGTTCTTC CASSLAPLALSYNEQFF
TRBJ1-5 TRBV28 . 14 . TGTGCCAGCAGCCCAGACGAGGTATATCAGCCCCAGCATTTT CASSPDEVYQPQHF
TRBJ1-1 TRBV6-5 . 14 . TGTGCCAGCAAGTGGGGGCCAATGAACACTGAAGCTTTCTTT CASKWGPMNTEAFF
TRBJ1-1 TRBV5-6 once 15 TRBD1 TGTGCCAGCACCTGGACAGGGAACATGAACACTGAAGCTTTCTTT CASTWTGNMNTEAFF
TRBJ2-7 TRBV28 . 12 . TGTGCCAGCAGCACACAGGTCCACGAGCAGTACTTC CASSTQVHEQYF
TRBJ2-1 TRBV15 . 13 . TGTGCCACCAGACAACCAGCGGCCAATGAGCAGTTCTTC CATRQPAANEQFF
TRBJ1-2 TRBV4-1 few 17 TRBD1 TGCGCCAGCAGCCAAGAAACGGGGGGGACAGCAAACTATGGCTACACCTTC CASSQETGGTANYGYTF
TRBJ2-1 TRBV18 . 15 TRBD2 TGTGCCAGCTCACCGGGACTACAAGCCTACAATGAGCAGTTCTTC CASSPGLQAYNEQFF
TRBJ2-1 TRBV5-4 . 14 . TGTGCCAGCAGCTTGCGAGAAGACTCGGATGAGCAGTTCTTC CASSLREDSDEQFF
TRBJ1-4 TRBV2 once 14 TRBD1 TGTGCCAGCGGAGACAGGGTCAGCGGTGAAAAACTGTTTTTT CASGDRVSGEKLFF
TRBJ2-1 TRBV5-4 . 15 . TGTGCCAGCAGCCCCCGGGACTTGAAAGGGCATGAGCAGTTCTTC CASSPRDLKGHEQFF
TRBJ1-5 TRBV27 . 14 . TGTGCCAGCAGTTTATCGAGTTGGAATCAGCCCCAGCATTTT CASSLSSWNQPQHF
TRBJ1-1 TRBV14 . 12 TRBD1 TGTGCCAGCAGCCGGGACAGTTTTGAAGCTTTCTTT CASSRDSFEAFF
TRBJ2-7 TRBV12-3/TRBV12-4 few 10 . TGTGCCAGCCCCGAGGCCGAGCAGTACTTC CASPEAEQYF
TRBJ2-7 TRBV7-3 . 14 TRBD1 TGTGCCAGCAGCTTAACGGGGACAGTTGGGGAGCAGTACTTC CASSLTGTVGEQYF
TRBJ2-5 TRBV19 . 13 . TGTGCCAGTAGTATGCGGGGTGTGGAGACCCAGTACTTC CASSMRGVETQYF
TRBJ1-2 TRBV12-1 . 17 . TGTGCCAGCAGCCCGAATATAATTGAACAGGTCTGCTATGGCTACACCTTC CASSPNIIEQVCYGYTF
TRBJ1-6 TRBV7-9 . 12 . TGTGCCAGCAGCGCAGGAGGTTCACCCCTCCACTTT CASSAGGSPLHF
TRBJ2-4 TRBV5-4 . 18 TRBD2 TGTGCCAGCCTGGGGCTAGCGGGAGTAAGTTGGGCCAAAAACATTCAGTACTTC CASLGLAGVSWAKNIQYF
TRBJ2-7 TRBV27 few 15 TRBD2 TGTGCCAGCAGTTCTACCGGACTAGCGGGAGCCGAGCAGTACTTC CASSSTGLAGAEQYF
TRBJ2-3 TRBV7-7 . 15 TRBD2 TGTGCCAGCAGCACTAGCGGGAGTACCACAGATACGCAGTATTTT CASSTSGSTTDTQYF
TRBJ1-5 TRBV7-2 . 14 TRBD1 TGTGCCAGCAGCACTCAGGGGGGCAATCAGCCCCAGCATTTT CASSTQGGNQPQHF
TRBJ2-5 TRBV15 . 15 . TGTGCCACCAGCAGAGATGGAAGGGAGGTCGAGACCCAGTACTTC CATSRDGREVETQYF
TRBJ2-1 TRBV11-2 . 17 TRBD2 TGTGCCAGCAGCAGAACGCTAGCGGAACGATCCTACAATGAGCAGTTCTTC CASSRTLAERSYNEQFF
TRBJ2-7 TRBV3-1/TRBV3-2 . 16 TRBD2 TGTGCCAGCAGCCAAGACCCCGGCGGGAGTGCTGTCGAGCAGTACTTC CASSQDPGGSAVEQYF
TRBJ2-7 TRBV28 . 14 TRBD2 TGTGCCAGCAGGGGGACTAGCGGGAGTTACGAGCAGTACTTC CASRGTSGSYEQYF
TRBJ1-4 TRBV4-1 . 18 TRBD1 TGCGCCAGCAGCCAAGCGGGACAGGGAGAACTCACTAATGAAAAACTGTTTTTT CASSQAGQGELTNEKLFF
TRBJ1-2 TRBV11-1 few 15 TRBD1 TGTGCCAGCAGCGGAGCCGGGACAGGGGACTATGGCTACACCTTC CASSGAGTGDYGYTF
TRBJ2-6 TRBV30 . 20 TRBD1 TGTGCCTGGAGTGTACTCTGGGACAGGGGGCCTACCTCTGGGGCCAACGTCCTGACTTTC CAWSVLWDRGPTSGANVLTF
TRBJ2-5 TRBV29-1 . 16 TRBD2 TGCAGCGTTTCACCCCTAACCCGGGGGGACGGGGAGACCCAGTACTTC CSVSPLTRGDGETQYF
TRBJ2-7 TRBV11-1 . 15 TRBD2 TGTGCCAGCAGCTTAGAACCGGGACTAGGTTACGAGCAGTACTTC CASSLEPGLGYEQYF
TRBJ1-5 TRBV29-1 . 12 . TGCAGCGTTGCCCCTACCAATCAGCCCCAGCATTTT CSVAPTNQPQHF
TRBJ2-1 TRBV27 . 14 . TGTGCCAGCAGTTTGGGACTGCCTTACAATGAGCAGTTCTTC CASSLGLPYNEQFF
TRBJ1-1 TRBV20-1 . 11 TRBD1 TGCAGGCCGACAGGGGGGACTGAAGCTTTCTTT CRPTGGTEAFF
TRBJ2-7 TRBV28 . 13 . TGTGCCAGCAGTCCCGGGAAGTCCTACGAGCAGTACTTC CASSPGKSYEQYF
TRBJ2-1 TRBV18 . 19 TRBD2 TGTGCCAGCTCACCACTTCGAGGACTAGCGGGGGTCTCCTACAATGAGCAGTTCTTC CASSPLRGLAGVSYNEQFF
TRBJ1-6 TRBV6-2/TRBV6-3 once 15 TRBD1 TGTGCCAGCAGTTACTCCCGACAGGGTAATTCACCCCTCCACTTT CASSYSRQGNSPLHF
TRBJ1-3 TRBV9 many 13 . TGTGCCAGCAGCGTAGCTACTGGAAACACCATATATTTT CASSVATGNTIYF
TRBJ2-3 TRBV3-1/TRBV3-2 . 18 TRBD2 TGTGCCAGCAGCCGATCGGGACTAGCGGGAGACATTACAGATACGCAGTATTTT CASSRSGLAGDITDTQYF
TRBJ1-2 TRBV7-8 . 15 TRBD1 TGTGCCAGCAGCTTAGGGACAGGGGGCGCCTATGGCTACACCTTC CASSLGTGGAYGYTF
TRBJ1-2 TRBV12-3/TRBV12-4 once 13 TRBD1 TGTGCCAGCAGATCCGGGACAGGGATGAGCTACACCTTC CASRSGTGMSYTF
TRBJ1-2 TRBV15 . 14 TRBD1 TGTGCCACCAGCAAGTATAATGACAGGGTTGGCTACACCTTC CATSKYNDRVGYTF
TRBJ2-7 TRBV5-1 . 16 TRBD1 TGCGCCAGCAGCTTGGAAGGGACAGGGGGCTCCTACGAGCAGTACTTC CASSLEGTGGSYEQYF